Listed below are T cell receptor beta chains from one sample, sequenced in a study of blood T cell repertoires in COVID-19. Repertoires were generated with immunoSEQ multiplex PCR, while TCRdb's copy carries only in-frame clones and drops some. Here the sample spans nearly 200,000 clones, about 80% being singletons. Material for sequencing was peripheral blood. The receptors stem from a human donor with acute or convalescent COVID-19. The donor label of this sample is uncertain. CDR3s include the opening cysteine and the closing phenylalanine or tryptophan. D genes are given only for firm matches. Only part of the rows carry a size: once, few, many, or a class if the clone is expanded.

V	J	D	size	DNA	CDR3
TRBV19	TRBJ1-5	TRBD1	.	TGTGCCAGTAGTCTAGGGACAGGGTACGGCCAGCCCCAGCATTTT	CASSLGTGYGQPQHF
TRBV5-1	TRBJ2-7	TRBD2	.	TGCGCCAGCAGCTTACTAGCGGGGACTACCTACGAGCAGTACTTC	CASSLLAGTTYEQYF
TRBV5-1	TRBJ2-5	TRBD2	.	TGCGCCAGCAGCCCCGGACTAGCGGGAGAGACCCAGTACTTC	CASSPGLAGETQYF
TRBV28	TRBJ1-2	.	.	TGTGCCAGCAGTCAGGGGTTGGTCTATGGCTACACCTTC	CASSQGLVYGYTF
TRBV11-3	TRBJ2-7	.	.	TGTGCCAGCAGCCCGCGGGCGAGCGAGAGAGCCTCCTACGAGCAGTACTTC	CASSPRASERASYEQYF
TRBV10-3	TRBJ2-7	.	.	TGTGCCTCAGAGGACAACTCCTACGAGCAGTACTTC	CASEDNSYEQYF
TRBV24-1	TRBJ1-2	TRBD1	.	TGTGCCACCAGTGATCCGGGACAGGACGAGGGCTACACCTTC	CATSDPGQDEGYTF
TRBV5-5	TRBJ1-1	.	.	TGTGCCAGCACTCTCTCGAACACTGAAGCTTTCTTT	CASTLSNTEAFF
TRBV20-1	TRBJ1-5	.	.	TGCAGTGCTAGTGACAGAAATCAGCCCCAGCATTTT	CSASDRNQPQHF
TRBV7-8	TRBJ2-2	.	.	TGTGCCAGCAGCTTAACTAGCCTGAACACCGGGGAGCTGTTTTTT	CASSLTSLNTGELFF
TRBV4-1	TRBJ2-7	.	.	TGCGCCAGCAGCCAAGACGTATGGAGTTCCTACGAGCAGTACTTC	CASSQDVWSSYEQYF
TRBV5-8	TRBJ2-4	.	.	TGTGCCAGCAGCTTAAGGAGTACCAAAAACATTCAGTACTTC	CASSLRSTKNIQYF
TRBV5-1	TRBJ1-1	.	.	TGCGCCAGCAGCTTGGCCCCGGGGACTGAAGCTTTCTTT	CASSLAPGTEAFF
TRBV18	TRBJ2-3	.	.	TGTGCCAGCTCTCCACCTAGCGTGGGTACAGATACGCAGTATTTT	CASSPPSVGTDTQYF
TRBV7-9	TRBJ2-1	TRBD1	.	TGTGCCAGCAGCGGGACAGGGATGAAAGAACAGTTCTTC	CASSGTGMKEQFF
TRBV30	TRBJ1-3	TRBD1	once	TGTGCCTGGAGCCGGGACAGGCCCTCTGGAAACACCATATATTTT	CAWSRDRPSGNTIYF
TRBV9	TRBJ2-1	TRBD2	.	TGTGCCAGCAGCACCAGCGGGAGTAAGTCTCGAGGTGAGCAGTTCTTC	CASSTSGSKSRGEQFF
TRBV10-3	TRBJ1-3	TRBD1	.	TGTGCCATCAGTCCCGGGACAGGGAACGGAAACACCATATATTTT	CAISPGTGNGNTIYF
TRBV6-6	TRBJ1-3	.	once	TGTGCCAGCAGACCTAACACTGACTTCTCTGGAAACACCATATATTTT	CASRPNTDFSGNTIYF
TRBV29-1	TRBJ1-1	.	.	TGCAGCGGAAGCAGAGGTATGAACACTGAAGCTTTCTTT	CSGSRGMNTEAFF
TRBV11-2	TRBJ2-7	TRBD1	.	TGTGCCAGCAGCGTAGCACAGGGGCCGCTGTACGAGCAGTACTTC	CASSVAQGPLYEQYF
TRBV6-5	TRBJ2-7	.	.	TGTGCCAGCAGTCAGACTGGGCGGGCGAGCTACGAGCAGTACTTC	CASSQTGRASYEQYF
TRBV10-3	TRBJ2-1	.	.	TGTGCCATCAGAACCACTAGTGGCAATGAGCAGTTCTTC	CAIRTTSGNEQFF
TRBV7-9	TRBJ2-1	TRBD2	.	TGTGCCAGCAGCTTAGGGGGACTAGCGACAAATGAGCAGTTCTTC	CASSLGGLATNEQFF
TRBV10-3	TRBJ2-2	TRBD1	once	TGTGCCATCAGTGATAAGGGACAGGCGGGCACCGGGGAGCTGTTTTTT	CAISDKGQAGTGELFF
TRBV5-1	TRBJ2-7	TRBD2	.	TGCGCCAGCCCCGAAGGGAGGGACTCCTACGAGCAGTACTTC	CASPEGRDSYEQYF
TRBV19	TRBJ2-4	TRBD2	.	TGTGCCACTACCCCGGGACTAGACTCCGCAAAAGCCAAAAACATTCAGTACTTC	CATTPGLDSAKAKNIQYF
TRBV30	TRBJ2-1	TRBD2	.	TGTGCCTGGAGTGTAGGGACTAGCGGGACCGTTAATGAGCAGTTCTTC	CAWSVGTSGTVNEQFF
TRBV2	TRBJ1-5	.	.	TGTGCCAGCAGTTTCCACAGGGATTATAGCAATCAGCCCCAGCATTTT	CASSFHRDYSNQPQHF
TRBV21-1	TRBJ1-3	.	.	TGTGCCAGCAGCAAAGGACGCAAGGCGAGGGACATCAGAAGCTCTGGAAACACCATATATTTT	CASSKGRKARDIRSSGNTIYF
TRBV7-9	TRBJ2-2	TRBD2	once	TGTGCCAGCAGCACGGGACTAGCGGACAACACCGGGGAGCTGTTTTTT	CASSTGLADNTGELFF
TRBV30	TRBJ1-2	.	.	TGTGCCTCCCGGGGGGAAAGCTTCTATGGCTACACCTTC	CASRGESFYGYTF
TRBV7-3	TRBJ1-6	TRBD1	.	TGTGCCAGCAGCTTTTTTCGGGACAGGGAGAGCTCCTATAATTCACCCCTCCACTTT	CASSFFRDRESSYNSPLHF
TRBV25-1	TRBJ2-3	.	.	TGTGCCAGCAGTGTCCGACAAGGCACAGATACGCAGTATTTT	CASSVRQGTDTQYF
TRBV27	TRBJ1-5	.	.	TGTGCCAGCAGTTTTGAGGGTCAGCCCCAGCATTTT	CASSFEGQPQHF
TRBV6-1	TRBJ2-7	.	.	TGTGCCAGCAGTGAAGGTGTGGGACAAAACTACGAGCAGTACTTC	CASSEGVGQNYEQYF
TRBV30	TRBJ1-2	.	.	TGTGCCTGTTTGGAGGCGGGGGGCCTCTATGGCTACACCTTC	CACLEAGGLYGYTF
TRBV7-9	TRBJ1-1	.	.	TGTGCCAGCAGCTTAGACAGATATTCAACTGAAGCTTTCTTT	CASSLDRYSTEAFF
TRBV27	TRBJ2-3	TRBD2	.	TGTGCCAGCAGATCCGGGACTAGCGGGTCGGGCACAGATACGCAGTATTTT	CASRSGTSGSGTDTQYF
TRBV2	TRBJ1-1	TRBD1	.	TGTGCCAGCAGCTTAGGAGGGACAGGGAAAGCTGAAGCTTTCTTT	CASSLGGTGKAEAFF
TRBV19	TRBJ1-2	.	.	TGTGCCAGTAAGAGTGTACAGGGAGTAAACTATGGCTACACCTTC	CASKSVQGVNYGYTF
TRBV7-9	TRBJ2-7	.	.	TGTGCCAGCAGCTCGGGTCCACGCTCCTACGAGCAGTACTTC	CASSSGPRSYEQYF
TRBV9	TRBJ2-7	TRBD1	few	TGTGCCAGCAGCGTATCCGGGACAGGGGTCTACGAGCAGTACTTC	CASSVSGTGVYEQYF
TRBV6-5	TRBJ1-3	.	.	TGTGCCAGCAGTTACAGTAACCCGAGCTCTGGAAACACCATATATTTT	CASSYSNPSSGNTIYF
TRBV5-1	TRBJ2-7	.	.	TGCGCCAGCAGCTTGGAAGCGGAAGCCTACGAGCAGTACTTC	CASSLEAEAYEQYF
TRBV19	TRBJ1-5	TRBD1	.	TGTGCCAGTAGTATTGGACAGGTGCCAGGTCAGCCCCAGCATTTT	CASSIGQVPGQPQHF
TRBV6-6	TRBJ2-7	TRBD2	.	TGTGCCAGCAGTTACTCTGCGGGAGGGAGCTACGAGCAGTACTTC	CASSYSAGGSYEQYF
TRBV6-1	TRBJ1-1	.	.	TGTGCCAGCAGTGAGTTTACTAGGGTGGCTGAAGCTTTCTTT	CASSEFTRVAEAFF